These T cell receptor beta chains were read from a single sample in a study of blood T cell repertoires in COVID-19. Clones were sequenced by immunoSEQ multiplex PCR, and TCRdb holds only the in-frame ones, with some missing. This table has around 60,000 clones, about three quarters appearing once. Sample: peripheral blood. The receptors were gathered from a young man with COVID-19, enrolled during active disease. Both conserved end residues are part of each CDR3. The order of the fields is V gene, J gene, CDR3 protein.

TRBV5-1	TRBJ2-1	CASSSSPPTSGGYNEQFF
TRBV7-2	TRBJ2-1	CASSLTGVIYNEQFF
TRBV4-1	TRBJ2-3	CASRDRGPTDTQYF
TRBV7-2	TRBJ2-5	CASSLEGGQETQYF
TRBV7-9	TRBJ2-5	CASSPTSGEAETQYF
TRBV29-1	TRBJ1-1	CSTTGGTEAFF
TRBV7-3	TRBJ2-1	CASSLVDSTNEQFF
TRBV6-1	TRBJ1-2	CASSAGGTGSYSGYTF
TRBV4-2	TRBJ2-6	CASSRGQVRSGANVLTF
TRBV11-3	TRBJ2-5	CASSSFTGVAGVETQYF
TRBV19	TRBJ2-3	CASSIGQGAVGTDTQYF
TRBV19	TRBJ2-7	CASSGKPGQPYEQYF
TRBV28	TRBJ2-1	CATQGLAGPRRNEQFF
TRBV27	TRBJ2-2	CASSDHGLAPGELFF
TRBV2	TRBJ2-2	CASSMDRAQTGELFF
TRBV5-4	TRBJ2-4	CASSLNGAGIQYF
TRBV7-2	TRBJ2-1	CASSLVTGGSYNEQFF
TRBV13	TRBJ2-6	CASSSHATGSGANVLTF
TRBV7-9	TRBJ2-2	CASSLEREGFRGELFF
TRBV7-8	TRBJ1-3	CASSLPTGKPGNTIYF
TRBV27	TRBJ1-2	CASGSGFGYTF
TRBV5-4	TRBJ2-5	CASSLGGRGETQYF
TRBV2	TRBJ2-5	CASSVRGRETQYF
TRBV12-3/TRBV12-4	TRBJ2-7	CASRGPGTAQYF
TRBV25-1	TRBJ2-1	CASSEGRGLWNEQFF
TRBV3-1/TRBV3-2	TRBJ2-1	CASSHGGRAHNEQFF
TRBV24-1	TRBJ1-2	CATRGPIQGSGYTF
TRBV3-1/TRBV3-2	TRBJ1-2	CASSQEPPGRGNYGYTF
TRBV30	TRBJ2-1	CAWTIGTSPYNEQFF